Below, 6 T cell receptor beta chains from the same sample are listed, as sequenced in a study of breast tumors, draining lymph nodes, adjacent tissues. TCRdb fed the multiplex PCR reads into MiXCR, producing one record per CDR3 protein. The table shows approximately 280,000 distinct CDR3 sequences, with under 35% occurring only once. Samples came from axillary lymph nodes draining the breast cancer. The source material was axillary lymph node tissue. The source of these receptors is a female donor with breast cancer. Some clones in this sample may be carry-over from other donors' samples.

The sample holds a few counts of this clonotype. The chain links TRBV5-4 to TRBJ1-3; D unresolved. This CDR3 contains 14 residues. Germline V gene data show CDR1 as SGHNT and CDR2 as YYREEE (reference sequence). V lost 0 bases to trimming and J lost 4 bases, with 8 bases between them. The CDR3 DNA follows: TGTGCCAGCAGCTTGGCCCCGGTAGGAAACACCATATATTTT. It is translated as CASSLAPVGNTIYF.

This clonotype was detected ten times or more. One end of the junction does not line up with germline, which may come from a read error. The rearrangement links TRBV20-1 to TRBJ2-1; 7 bases align to TRBD2. The CDR3 sequence is 15 residues long. Germline CDR1 reads DFQATT; CDR2 reads SNEGSKA (reference sequence). CDR3 nucleotide sequence: TGCAGTGCTAGAGACTCTAGCGGAACCTACAATGAGCGGTTCTTC. Translated: CSARDSSGTYNERFF.

This clonotype was detected only a few times. The gene calls are TRBV3-1 and TRBJ2-3; no definite D call. The CDR3 length is 15 residues. Germline CDR1 reads LGHDT; CDR2 reads YNNKEL (reference sequence). V dropped 0 bases and J dropped 2 bases, with 9 bases sitting between them. The DNA of the CDR3 is TGTGCCAGCAGCCAAGAATCTAGACCCACAGATACGCAGTATTTT. It codes for CASSQESRPTDTQYF.

With respect to this clonotype: A junction boundary mismatches the germline segment, possibly from a read error. J is TRBJ1-3 and V is TRBV5-4; D might be TRBD1 (6 bases). The germline CDR1 and CDR2 sequences are SGHNT and YYREEE (reference sequence). The CDR3 is 17 amino acids. The CDR3 reads CAGSSTRGLSFGNTIYF. The CDR3 coding sequence is TGTGCCGGCAGCTCAACCAGGGGCCTTAGTTTTGGAAACACCATATATTTT.

This clonotype has at least ten counts. The V call is TRBV5-6, the J call TRBJ2-2; no definite D call. Germline V lookup: CDR1 SGHDT, CDR2 YYEEEE. CDR3 length: 12 amino acids. V was shortened by 4 bases and J by 8 bases, with 9 bases between the two germline ends. Here the CDR3 reads CASSPPVGELFF. Written as DNA, the CDR3 is TGTGCCAGCAGCCCCCCGGTGGGGGAGCTGTTTTTT.

V and J are TRBV5-1 and TRBJ1-1, with 9 bases identical to TRBD1. The V segment lost 4 bases and the J segment 7 bases; nucleotides outside the gene matches: 8. The CDR3 has 14 amino acids. Germline CDR1 reads SGHRS; CDR2 reads YFSETQ. CDR3 in amino acids: CASSVATGGGEAFF. The CDR3 coding sequence is TGCGCCAGCAGCGTGGCGACAGGGGGTGGTGAAGCTTTCTTT. The entire variable domain, with the rest obtained from reference TRBV5-1 and TRBJ1-1, is as follows: KAGVTQTPRYLIKTRGQQVTLSCSPISGHRSVSWYQQTPGQGLQFLFEYFSETQRNKGNFPGRFSGRQFSNSRSEMNVSTLELGDSALYLCASSVATGGGEAFFGQGTRLTVV.